The clone carrying this T cell receptor beta chain was picked up a small number of times. Amplification of TCR beta CDR3 regions was performed using RNA transcripts as template. RT-PCR in the first round (using the HTBI primer set) targeted the TCR CDR3. TCRdb called the multiplex PCR reads again in MiXCR, with one record for every CDR3 protein. The sample contains under 350,000 distinct CDR3 sequences, over 15% of which appear only once. The length of the CDR3 is 16 residues. The V and J ends lost 5 bases and 0 bases respectively, with 13 bases between them. The germline CDR1 and CDR2 sequences are MNHNS and SASEGT. This specimen belongs to a study of T cells in Graves' hyperthyroidism and ophthalmopathy.

The receptor's source is a woman aged 45-60 years with Graves' hyperthyroidism. The rearrangement uses TRBV6-1 and TRBJ2-2; D is perhaps TRBD1 (6 bases). Sequenced: blood. CDR3 in DNA: TGTGCCAGCAGTCGCACCCGGACAGCGAACACCGGGGAGCTGTTTTTT. Its translation is CASSRTRTANTGELFF.